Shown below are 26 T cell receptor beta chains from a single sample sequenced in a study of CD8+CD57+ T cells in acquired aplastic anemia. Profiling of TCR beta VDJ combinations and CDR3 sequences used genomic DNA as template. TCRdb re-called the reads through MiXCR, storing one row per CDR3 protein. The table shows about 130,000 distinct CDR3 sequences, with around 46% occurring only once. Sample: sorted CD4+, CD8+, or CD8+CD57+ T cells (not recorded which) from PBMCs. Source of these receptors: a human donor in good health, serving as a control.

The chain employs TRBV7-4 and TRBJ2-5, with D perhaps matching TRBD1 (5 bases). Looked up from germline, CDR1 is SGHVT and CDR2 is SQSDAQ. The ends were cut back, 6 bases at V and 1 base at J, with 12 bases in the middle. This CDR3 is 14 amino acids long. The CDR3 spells CASSSTGVQETQYF. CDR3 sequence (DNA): TGTGCCAGCAGTTCTACAGGCGTCCAAGAGACCCAGTACTTC. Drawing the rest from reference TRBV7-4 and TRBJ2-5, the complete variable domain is GAGVSQSPRYKVAKRGRDVALRCDSISGHVTLYWYRQTLGQGSEVLTYSQSDAQRDKSGRPSGRFSAERPERSVSTLKIQRTEQGDSAVYLCASSSTGVQETQYFGPGTRLLVL.

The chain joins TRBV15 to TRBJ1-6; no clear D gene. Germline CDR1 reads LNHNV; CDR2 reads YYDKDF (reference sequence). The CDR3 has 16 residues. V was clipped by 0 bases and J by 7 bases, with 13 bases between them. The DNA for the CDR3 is TGTGCCACCAGCAGAGATACGGTTTTACCCAATTCACCCCTCCACTTT. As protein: CATSRDTVLPNSPLHF.

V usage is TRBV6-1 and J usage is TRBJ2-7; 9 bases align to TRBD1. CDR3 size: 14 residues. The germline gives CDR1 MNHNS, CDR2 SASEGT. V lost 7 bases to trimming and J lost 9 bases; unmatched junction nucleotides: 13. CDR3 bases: TGTGCCAGCATGGGACAGGGCTCCTCTGGGTTGCAGTACTTC. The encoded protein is CASMGQGSSGLQYF.

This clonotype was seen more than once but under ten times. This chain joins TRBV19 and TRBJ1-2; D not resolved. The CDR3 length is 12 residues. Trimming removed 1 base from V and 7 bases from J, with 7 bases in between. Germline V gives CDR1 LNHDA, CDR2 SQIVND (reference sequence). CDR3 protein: CASSIAGSGYTF. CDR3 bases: TGTGCCAGTAGTATAGCTGGGAGTGGCTACACCTTC. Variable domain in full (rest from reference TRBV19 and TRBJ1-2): DGGITQSPKYLFRKEGQNVTLSCEQNLNHDAMYWYRQDPGQGLRLIYYSQIVNDFQKGDIAEGYSVSREKKESFPLTVTSAQKNPTAFYLCASSIAGSGYTFGSGTRLTVV.

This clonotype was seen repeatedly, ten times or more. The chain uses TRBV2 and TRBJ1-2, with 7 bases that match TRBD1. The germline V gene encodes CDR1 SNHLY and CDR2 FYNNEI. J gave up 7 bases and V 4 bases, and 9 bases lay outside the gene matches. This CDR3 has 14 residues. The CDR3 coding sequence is TGTGCCAGCAGTGGGGTATTGACAGGGACTGGCTACACCTTC. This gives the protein CASSGVLTGTGYTF.

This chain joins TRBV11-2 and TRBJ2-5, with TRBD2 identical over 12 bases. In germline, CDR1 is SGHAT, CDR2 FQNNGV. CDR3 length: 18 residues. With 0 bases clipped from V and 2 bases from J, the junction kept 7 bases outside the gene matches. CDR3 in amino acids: CASSLEGSLAGGQETQYF. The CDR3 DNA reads TGTGCCAGCAGCTTAGAGGGGTCTCTAGCGGGGGGGCAAGAGACCCAGTACTTC.

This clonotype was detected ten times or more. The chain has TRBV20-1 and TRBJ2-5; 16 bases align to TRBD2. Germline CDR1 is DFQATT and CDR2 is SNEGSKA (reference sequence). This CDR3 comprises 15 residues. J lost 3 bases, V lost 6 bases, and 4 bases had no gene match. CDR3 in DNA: TGCAGTGCCCCCGGGACTAGCGGGGGGGAAGAGACCCAGTACTTC. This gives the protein CSAPGTSGGEETQYF.

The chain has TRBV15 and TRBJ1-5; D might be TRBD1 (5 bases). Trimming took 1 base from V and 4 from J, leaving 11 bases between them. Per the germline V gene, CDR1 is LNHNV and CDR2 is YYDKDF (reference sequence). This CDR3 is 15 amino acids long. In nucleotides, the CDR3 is TGTGCCACCAGCAGAGTTGGGCAGGGTAATCAGCCCCAGCATTTT. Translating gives CATSRVGQGNQPQHF.

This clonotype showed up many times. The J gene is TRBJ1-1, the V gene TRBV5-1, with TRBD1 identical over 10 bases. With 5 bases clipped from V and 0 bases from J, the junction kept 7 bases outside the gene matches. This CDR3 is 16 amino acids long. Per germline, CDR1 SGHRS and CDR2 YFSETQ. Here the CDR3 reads CASSYDRGQVNTEAFF. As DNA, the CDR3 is TGCGCCAGCAGTTATGACAGGGGGCAGGTGAACACTGAAGCTTTCTTT.

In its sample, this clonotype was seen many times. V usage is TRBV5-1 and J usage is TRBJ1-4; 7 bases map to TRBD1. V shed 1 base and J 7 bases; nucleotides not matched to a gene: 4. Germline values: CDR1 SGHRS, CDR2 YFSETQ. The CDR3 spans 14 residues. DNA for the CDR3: TGCGCCAGCAGCTTGCGACAGGGTAGTGAAAAACTGTTTTTT. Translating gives CASSLRQGSEKLFF.

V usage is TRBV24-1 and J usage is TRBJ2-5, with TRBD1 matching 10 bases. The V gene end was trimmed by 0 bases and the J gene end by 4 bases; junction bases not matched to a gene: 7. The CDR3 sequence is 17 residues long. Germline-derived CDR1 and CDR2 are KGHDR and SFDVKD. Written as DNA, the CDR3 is TGTGCCACCAGTGATTTGGGAGGACAGGGGGGCCGAGAGACCCAGTACTTC. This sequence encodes CATSDLGGQGGRETQYF.

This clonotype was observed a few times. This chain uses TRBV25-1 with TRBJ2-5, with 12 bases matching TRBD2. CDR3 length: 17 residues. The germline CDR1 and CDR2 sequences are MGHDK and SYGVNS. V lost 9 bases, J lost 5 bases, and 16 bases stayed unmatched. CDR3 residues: CAREALLLAGGRETQYF. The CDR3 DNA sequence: TGTGCCAGAGAGGCCTTACTACTAGCGGGGGGCAGGGAGACCCAGTACTTC.

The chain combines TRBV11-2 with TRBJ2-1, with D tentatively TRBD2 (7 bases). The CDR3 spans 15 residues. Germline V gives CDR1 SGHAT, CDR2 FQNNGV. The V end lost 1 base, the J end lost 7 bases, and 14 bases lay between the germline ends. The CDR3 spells CASSLVGGAGNEQFF. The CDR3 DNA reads TGTGCCAGCAGCTTAGTGGGGGGGGCCGGTAATGAGCAGTTCTTC.

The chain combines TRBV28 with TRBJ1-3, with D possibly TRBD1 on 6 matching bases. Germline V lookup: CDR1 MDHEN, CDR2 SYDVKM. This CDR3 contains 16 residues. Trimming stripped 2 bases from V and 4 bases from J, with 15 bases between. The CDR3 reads CASSLRGGSTGNTIYF. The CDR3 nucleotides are TGTGCCAGCAGTTTAAGGGGGGGAAGTACGGGAAACACCATATATTTT. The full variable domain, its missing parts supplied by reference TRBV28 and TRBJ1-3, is DVKVTQSSRYLVKRTGEKVFLECVQDMDHENMFWYRQDPGLGLRLIYFSYDVKMKEKGDIPEGYSVSREKKERFSLILESASTNQTSMYLCASSLRGGSTGNTIYFGEGSWLTVV.

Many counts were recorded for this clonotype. The CDR3 spells CASSRNGAYEQYF. In DNA, the CDR3 is TGTGCCAGCAGCCGGAACGGGGCCTACGAGCAGTACTTC. The rearrangement links TRBV12-3 or TRBV12-4 to TRBJ2-7; D is possibly TRBD2 (5 bases). V lost 6 bases and J 2 bases, leaving 11 bases between the germline ends. This CDR3 is built from 13 residues.

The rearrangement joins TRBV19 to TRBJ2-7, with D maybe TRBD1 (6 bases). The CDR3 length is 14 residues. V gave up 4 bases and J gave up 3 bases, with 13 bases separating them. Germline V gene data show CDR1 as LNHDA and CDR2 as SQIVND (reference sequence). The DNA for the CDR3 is TGTGCCAGTAGTACCCGACAGGAACTCTACGAGCAGTACTTC. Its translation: CASSTRQELYEQYF.

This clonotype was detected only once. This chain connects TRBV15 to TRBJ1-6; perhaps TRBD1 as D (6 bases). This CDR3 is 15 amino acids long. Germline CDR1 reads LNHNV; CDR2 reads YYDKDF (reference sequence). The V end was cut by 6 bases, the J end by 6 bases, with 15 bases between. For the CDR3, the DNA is TGTGCCACCAGGGACAGCCGGGCCATTAATTCACCCCTCCACTTT. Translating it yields CATRDSRAINSPLHF.

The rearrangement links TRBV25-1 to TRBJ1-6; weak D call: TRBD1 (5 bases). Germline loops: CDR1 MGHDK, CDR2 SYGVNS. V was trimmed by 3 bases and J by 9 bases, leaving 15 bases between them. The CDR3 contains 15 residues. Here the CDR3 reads CASSEPQGQRSPLHF. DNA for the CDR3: TGTGCCAGCAGTGAGCCCCAGGGCCAGCGTTCACCCCTCCACTTT.

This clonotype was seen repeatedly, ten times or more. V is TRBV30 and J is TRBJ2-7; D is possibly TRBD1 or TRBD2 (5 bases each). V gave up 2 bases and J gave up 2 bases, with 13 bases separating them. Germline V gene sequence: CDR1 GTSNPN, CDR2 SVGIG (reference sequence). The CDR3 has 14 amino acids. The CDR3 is CAWSLGTATYEQYF. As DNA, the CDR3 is TGTGCCTGGAGTTTAGGGACCGCAACCTACGAGCAGTACTTC.

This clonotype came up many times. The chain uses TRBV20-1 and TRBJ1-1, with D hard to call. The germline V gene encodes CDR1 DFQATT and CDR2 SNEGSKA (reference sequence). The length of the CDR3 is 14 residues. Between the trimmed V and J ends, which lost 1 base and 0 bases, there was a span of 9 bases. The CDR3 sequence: CSARVGKLNTEAFF. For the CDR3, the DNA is TGCAGTGCTAGAGTTGGTAAGTTGAACACTGAAGCTTTCTTT.

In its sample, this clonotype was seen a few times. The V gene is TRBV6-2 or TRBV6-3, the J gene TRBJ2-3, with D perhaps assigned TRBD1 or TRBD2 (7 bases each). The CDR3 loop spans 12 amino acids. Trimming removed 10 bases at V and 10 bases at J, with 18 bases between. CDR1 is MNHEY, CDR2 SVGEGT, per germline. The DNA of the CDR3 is TGTGCCATTTCCCAGGGGGGGACTCCGCAGTATTTT. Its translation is CAISQGGTPQYF.

As DNA, the CDR3 is TGCAGTGCTCGGGCCGGACAGTTCGGCGGGGAGCTGTTTTTT. Translation gives CSARAGQFGGELFF. The gene calls are TRBV20-1 and TRBJ2-2; D possibly corresponds to TRBD1 (6 bases). CDR1 and CDR2 (germline): DFQATT, SNEGSKA (reference sequence). Trimming cost V 5 bases and J 7 bases, with 17 bases left between them. The CDR3 loop spans 14 amino acids.

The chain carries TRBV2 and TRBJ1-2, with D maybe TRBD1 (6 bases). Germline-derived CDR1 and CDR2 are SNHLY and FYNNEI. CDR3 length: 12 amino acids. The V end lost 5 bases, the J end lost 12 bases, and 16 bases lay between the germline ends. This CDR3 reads CASSYSGGGDTF. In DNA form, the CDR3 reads TGTGCCAGCAGTTACTCGGGGGGGGGCGACACCTTC.

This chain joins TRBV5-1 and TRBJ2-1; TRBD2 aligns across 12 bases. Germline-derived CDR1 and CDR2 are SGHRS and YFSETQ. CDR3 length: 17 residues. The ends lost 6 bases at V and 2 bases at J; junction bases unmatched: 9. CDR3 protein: CASTFVTSGGAYNEQFF. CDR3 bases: TGCGCCAGCACCTTTGTGACTAGCGGGGGTGCCTACAATGAGCAGTTCTTC.

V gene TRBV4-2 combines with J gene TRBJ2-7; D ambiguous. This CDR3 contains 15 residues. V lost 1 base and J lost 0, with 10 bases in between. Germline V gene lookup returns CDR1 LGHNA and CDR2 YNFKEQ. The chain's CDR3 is CASSQGESNSYEQYF. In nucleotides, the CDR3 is TGTGCCAGCAGCCAAGGTGAGAGTAACTCCTACGAGCAGTACTTC.

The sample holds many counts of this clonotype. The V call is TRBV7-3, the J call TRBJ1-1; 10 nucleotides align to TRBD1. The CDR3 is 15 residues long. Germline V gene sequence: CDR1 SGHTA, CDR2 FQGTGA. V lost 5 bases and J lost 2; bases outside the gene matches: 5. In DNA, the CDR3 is TGTGCCAGCAGCCCAGGGACAGGGGAAAACACTGAAGCTTTCTTT. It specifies CASSPGTGENTEAFF.